The 2 T cell receptor beta chains below were found in one sample sequenced in a study of vaccination and CD4 T cells after COVID-19. Cultured CD4+ T cells had their DNA profiled by the Oncomine TCR Beta short-read assay. Investigators isolated genomic DNA from cultured CD4+ T cells. TCRdb reprocessed the PCR reads via MiXCR and lists one record per CDR3 protein. The data contain 9,000 to 13,000 distinct CDR3 sequences, approximately 30% of them singletons. Which antigens these TCRs recognize remains unknown. Stated treatment: approximately nine-day PBMC culture with coronavirus spike peptide pools or control peptides (ViraFEST assay). Those CD4+ T cells from the unexposed donor predate the COVID-19 pandemic (2011-2018). The material sequenced was CD4+ T cells from blood, cultured in vitro. All receptors derive from a human donor in good health.

In its sample, this clonotype ranks as medium-sized. This rearrangement joins TRBV10-3 to TRBJ1-2; possible D gene TRBD1, 6 bases. The CDR3 has 15 amino acids. V was cut by 0 bases and J by 0 bases, with 8 bases left in between. Germline V CDR1 and CDR2: ENHRY, SYGVKD. This chain's CDR3 is CAISESRTANYGYTF. The CDR3 nucleotides read TGTGCCATCAGTGAGTCCCGGACAGCTAACTATGGCTACACCTTC.

The chain is built from TRBV20-1 and TRBJ1-5; no definite D call. Germline CDR1 and CDR2: DFQATT and SNEGSKA (reference sequence). Between the trimmed V and J ends, which lost 3 bases and 2 bases, there was a span of 11 bases. The CDR3 sequence is 14 residues long. The CDR3, as DNA: TGCAGTGCTAGCCCCGGTGAGGGCAATCAGCCCCAGCATTTT. It translates to CSASPGEGNQPQHF.